The text below deals with one T cell receptor beta chain. The antigen remains unidentified. Primers: 60 Vbeta forward and 13 Jbeta reverse. Clones were sequenced by immunoSEQ multiplex PCR, and TCRdb holds only the in-frame ones, with some missing. The sample holds around 31,000 clones. The CDR3 length is 12 residues. The V and J ends lost 6 bases and 3 bases respectively, with 9 bases between them. CDR1 and CDR2 (germline): MDHEN, SYDVKM. The data stem from a study of cytomegalovirus exposure and HLA in healthy donors. Study results and caveats: The availability of immune exposure information extended only to CMV serostatus.

The V call is TRBV28, the J call TRBJ2-7, with a weak D call TRBD1 (6 bases). This receptor was identified in a female donor in good health and CMV-seronegative. Sequenced sample: PBMCs. CDR3 protein: CASRQQGYEQYF. The CDR3 DNA sequence: TGTGCCAGCAGACAACAGGGCTACGAGCAGTACTTC.